This TCR beta chain was captured in a study of tumor and adjacent non-tumor tissue in lung cancer. This sample's RNA came from whole unsorted tissue. Three rounds of nested PCR, following a modified ARM-PCR protocol, produced the TCRbeta library. A single record per CDR3 protein comes from TCRdb applying MiXCR to the multiplex PCR reads. The table has about 120,000 distinct CDR3 sequences, about 80% seen once. Study results and limitations: In normal lung, the top 100 clones were significantly more dominant than in tumor.

Details on this clonotype: Its target is not known.

This CDR3 is 16 amino acids long. Per the germline V gene, CDR1 is WSHSY and CDR2 is SAAADI. The junction had 19 bases not matched to a gene; V was cut back by 9 bases and J by 9 bases. The chain combines TRBV10-2 with TRBJ1-5; TRBD1 aligns across 8 bases. This TCR derives from a man in his 70s with non-small cell lung cancer. Sequencing input: lung tumor tissue. CDR3 loop: CARKTDRGSSHLPQHF. In nucleotides, the CDR3 is TGCGCCAGGAAAACCGACAGGGGTAGTAGCCATCTGCCCCAGCATTTT.